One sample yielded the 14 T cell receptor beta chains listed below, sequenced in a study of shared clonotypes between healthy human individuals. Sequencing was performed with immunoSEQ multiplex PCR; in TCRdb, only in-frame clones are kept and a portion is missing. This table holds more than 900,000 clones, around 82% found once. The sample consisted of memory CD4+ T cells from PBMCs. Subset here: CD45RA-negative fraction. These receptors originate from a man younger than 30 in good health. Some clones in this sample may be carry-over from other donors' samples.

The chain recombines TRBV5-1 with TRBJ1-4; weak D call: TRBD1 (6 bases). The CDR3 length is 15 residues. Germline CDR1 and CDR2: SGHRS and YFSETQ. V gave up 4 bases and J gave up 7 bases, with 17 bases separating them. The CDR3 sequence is CASSPGAADTEKLFF. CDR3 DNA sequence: TGCGCCAGCAGCCCGGGGGCAGCCGATACTGAAAAACTGTTTTTT.

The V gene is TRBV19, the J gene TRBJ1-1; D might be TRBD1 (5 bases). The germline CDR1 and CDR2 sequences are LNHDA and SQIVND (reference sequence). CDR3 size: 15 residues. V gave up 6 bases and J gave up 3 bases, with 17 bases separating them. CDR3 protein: CASRYGQGRYTEAFF. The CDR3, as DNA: TGTGCCAGTAGATACGGGCAGGGACGTTACACTGAAGCTTTCTTT.

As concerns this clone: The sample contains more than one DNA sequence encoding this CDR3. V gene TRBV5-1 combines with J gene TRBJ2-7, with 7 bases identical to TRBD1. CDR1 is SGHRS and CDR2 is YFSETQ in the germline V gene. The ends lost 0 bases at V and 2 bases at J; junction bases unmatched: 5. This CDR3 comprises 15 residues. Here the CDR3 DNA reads TGCGCCAGCAGCTTGGGTGGGACAGCCACCTACGAGCAGTACTTC. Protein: CASSLGGTATYEQYF.

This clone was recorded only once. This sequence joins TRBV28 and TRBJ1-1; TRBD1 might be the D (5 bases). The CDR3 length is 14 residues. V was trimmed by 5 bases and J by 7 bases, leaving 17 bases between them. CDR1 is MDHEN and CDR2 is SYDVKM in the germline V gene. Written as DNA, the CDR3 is TGTGCCAGCAGTCTTACTAAGGGGTATGATGAAGCTTTCTTT. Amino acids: CASSLTKGYDEAFF.

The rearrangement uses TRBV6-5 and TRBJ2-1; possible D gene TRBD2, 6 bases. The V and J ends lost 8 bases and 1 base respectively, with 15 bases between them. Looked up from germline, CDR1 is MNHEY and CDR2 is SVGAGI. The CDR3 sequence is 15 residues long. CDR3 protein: CASRHLSGSYNEQFF. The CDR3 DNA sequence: TGTGCCAGCCGACATTTGAGCGGGTCCTACAATGAGCAGTTCTTC.

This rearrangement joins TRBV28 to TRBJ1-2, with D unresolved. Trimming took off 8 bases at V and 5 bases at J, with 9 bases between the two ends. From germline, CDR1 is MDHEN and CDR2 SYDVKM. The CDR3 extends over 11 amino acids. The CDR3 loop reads CASATSYGYTF. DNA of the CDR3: TGTGCCAGCGCAACTTCTTATGGCTACACCTTC.

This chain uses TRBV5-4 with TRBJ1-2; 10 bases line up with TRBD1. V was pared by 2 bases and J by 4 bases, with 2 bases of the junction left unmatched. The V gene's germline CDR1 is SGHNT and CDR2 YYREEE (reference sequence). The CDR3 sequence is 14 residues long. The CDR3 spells CASSLRQGAYGYTF. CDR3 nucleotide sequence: TGTGCCAGCAGCTTAAGACAGGGGGCCTATGGCTACACCTTC. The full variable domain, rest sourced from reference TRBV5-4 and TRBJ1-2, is ETGVTQSPTHLIKTRGQQVTLRCSSQSGHNTVSWYQQALGQGPQFIFQYYREEENGRGNFPPRFSGLQFPNYSSELNVNALELDDSALYLCASSLRQGAYGYTFGSGTRLTVV.

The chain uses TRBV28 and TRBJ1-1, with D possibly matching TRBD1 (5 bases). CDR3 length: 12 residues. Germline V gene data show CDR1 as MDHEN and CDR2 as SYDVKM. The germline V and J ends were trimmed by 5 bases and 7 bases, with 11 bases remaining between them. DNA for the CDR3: TGTGCCAGCAGTACGCCAGGGATTGAAGCTTTCTTT. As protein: CASSTPGIEAFF.

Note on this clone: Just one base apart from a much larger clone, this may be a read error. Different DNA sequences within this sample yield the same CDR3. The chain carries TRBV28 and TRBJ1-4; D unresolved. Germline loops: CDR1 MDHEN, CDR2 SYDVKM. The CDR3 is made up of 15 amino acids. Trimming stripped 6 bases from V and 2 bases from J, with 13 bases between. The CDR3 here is CASSRNGATNEKLFF. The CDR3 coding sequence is TGTGCCAGCAGCAGAAACGGAGCGACTAATGAAAAACTGTTTTTT.

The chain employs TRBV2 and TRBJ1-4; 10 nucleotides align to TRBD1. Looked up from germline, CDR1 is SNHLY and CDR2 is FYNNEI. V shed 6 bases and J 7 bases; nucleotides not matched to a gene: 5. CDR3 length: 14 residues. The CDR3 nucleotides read TGTGCCAGCAGGAGACAGGGGGCGGGTGAAAAACTGTTTTTT. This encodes CASRRQGAGEKLFF.

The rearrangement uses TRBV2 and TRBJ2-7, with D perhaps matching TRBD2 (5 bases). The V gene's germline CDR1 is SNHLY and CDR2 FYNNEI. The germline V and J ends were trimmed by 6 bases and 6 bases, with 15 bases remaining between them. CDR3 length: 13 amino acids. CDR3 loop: CASSFDYLGEQYF. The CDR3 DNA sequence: TGTGCCAGCAGCTTCGACTATTTAGGCGAGCAGTACTTC.

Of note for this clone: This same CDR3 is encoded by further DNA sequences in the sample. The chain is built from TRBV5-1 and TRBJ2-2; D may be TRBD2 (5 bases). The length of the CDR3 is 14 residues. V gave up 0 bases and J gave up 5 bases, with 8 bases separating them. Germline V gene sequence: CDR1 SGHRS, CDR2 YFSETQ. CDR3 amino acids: CASSLGPGTGELFF. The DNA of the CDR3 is TGCGCCAGCAGCTTGGGTCCGGGGACCGGGGAGCTGTTTTTT.

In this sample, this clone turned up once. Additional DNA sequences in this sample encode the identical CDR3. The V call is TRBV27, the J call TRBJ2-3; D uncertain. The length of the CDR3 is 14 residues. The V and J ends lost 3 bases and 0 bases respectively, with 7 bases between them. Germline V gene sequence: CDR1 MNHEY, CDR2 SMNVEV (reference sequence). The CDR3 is CASSFQRSTDTQYF. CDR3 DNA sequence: TGTGCCAGCAGTTTCCAGCGTAGCACAGATACGCAGTATTTT.

The CDR3: CASSLGTGEQYF. DNA for the CDR3: TGTGCCAGCAGCCTAGGGACAGGCGAGCAGTACTTC. This sequence joins TRBV11-3 and TRBJ2-7, with TRBD1 matching over 8 bases. The CDR3 loop spans 12 amino acids. The V gene's germline CDR1 is SGHNT and CDR2 YENEEA. V lost 5 bases and J lost 6; bases outside the gene matches: 3.